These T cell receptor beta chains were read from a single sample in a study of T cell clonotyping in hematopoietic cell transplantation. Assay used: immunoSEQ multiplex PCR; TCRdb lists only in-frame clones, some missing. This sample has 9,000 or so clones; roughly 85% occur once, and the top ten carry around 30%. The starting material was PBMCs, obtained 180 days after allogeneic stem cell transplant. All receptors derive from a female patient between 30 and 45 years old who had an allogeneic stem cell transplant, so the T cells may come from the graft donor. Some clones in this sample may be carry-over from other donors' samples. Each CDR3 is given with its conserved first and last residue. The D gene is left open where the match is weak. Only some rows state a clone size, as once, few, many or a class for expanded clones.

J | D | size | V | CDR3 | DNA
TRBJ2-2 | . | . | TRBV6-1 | CASSELYTENTGELFF | TGTGCCAGCAGTGAATTATACACGGAGAACACCGGGGAGCTGTTTTTT
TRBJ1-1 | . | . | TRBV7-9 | CASSIVEATGEAFF | TGTGCCAGCAGCATCGTTGAGGCTACAGGGGAAGCTTTCTTT
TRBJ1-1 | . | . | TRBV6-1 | CASSLTFGGTEAFF | TGTGCCAGCAGTCTGACTTTTGGGGGCACTGAAGCTTTCTTT
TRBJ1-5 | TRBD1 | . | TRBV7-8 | CASSSQPRTGVNQPQHF | TGTGCCAGCAGCTCACAGCCACGGACAGGGGTGAATCAGCCCCAGCATTTT
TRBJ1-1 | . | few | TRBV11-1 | CASSLGGASTEAFF | TGTGCCAGCAGCTTAGGAGGGGCGAGCACTGAAGCTTTCTTT
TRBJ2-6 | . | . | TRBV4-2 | CASSQDSGANVLTF | TGTGCCAGCAGCCAAGACTCTGGGGCCAACGTCCTGACTTTC
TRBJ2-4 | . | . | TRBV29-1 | CSVELAGDPKNIQYF | TGCAGCGTTGAATTGGCAGGGGACCCCAAAAACATTCAGTACTTC
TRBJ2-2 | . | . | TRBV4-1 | CASSLHSRARTGELFF | TGCGCCAGCAGCCTCCATAGTAGAGCAAGGACCGGGGAGCTGTTTTTT
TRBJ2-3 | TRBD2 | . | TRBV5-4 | CASSLYLAGGSTDTQYF | TGTGCCAGCAGCTTGTACCTAGCGGGGGGGAGCACAGATACGCAGTATTTT
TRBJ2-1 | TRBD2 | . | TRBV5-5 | CASSLIAGNSYNEQFF | TGTGCCAGCAGCTTGATAGCGGGGAATTCCTACAATGAGCAGTTCTTC
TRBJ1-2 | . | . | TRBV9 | CASSVGQGNYGYTF | TGTGCCAGCAGCGTAGGGCAGGGTAACTATGGCTACACCTTC
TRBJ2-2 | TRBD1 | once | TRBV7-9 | CASSPRGTGGTGELFF | TGTGCCAGCAGCCCCAGGGGGACAGGGGGCACCGGGGAGCTGTTTTTT
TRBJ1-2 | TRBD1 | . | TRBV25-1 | CASSEWDSQGYTF | TGTGCCAGCAGTGAGTGGGACAGCCAAGGCTACACCTTC
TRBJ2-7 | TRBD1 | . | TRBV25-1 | CASSVKNRGDYEQYF | TGTGCCAGCAGTGTTAAGAACAGGGGGGACTACGAGCAGTACTTC
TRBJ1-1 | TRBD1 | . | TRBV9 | CASSDDSDRGGDTEAFF | TGTGCCAGCAGCGACGATAGTGACAGGGGAGGAGACACTGAAGCTTTCTTT
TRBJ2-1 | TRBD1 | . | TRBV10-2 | CASSEGMGTGGQNEQFF | TGCGCCAGCAGTGAAGGCATGGGGACAGGGGGCCAAAATGAGCAGTTCTTC
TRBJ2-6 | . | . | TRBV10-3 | CAITGDGANVLTF | TGTGCCATCACAGGAGATGGGGCCAACGTCCTGACTTTC
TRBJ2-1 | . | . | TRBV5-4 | CASSPGLLNEQFF | TGTGCCAGCAGCCCGGGCCTGCTCAATGAGCAGTTCTTC
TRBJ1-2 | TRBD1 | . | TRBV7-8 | CASTPGQGYGYTF | TGTGCCAGCACCCCGGGACAGGGCTATGGCTACACCTTC
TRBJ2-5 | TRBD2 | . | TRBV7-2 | CASSLRLAGGRETQYF | TGTGCCAGCAGCTTACGACTAGCGGGGGGGCGAGAGACCCAGTACTTC
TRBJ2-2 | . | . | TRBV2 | CASSETGANSGELFF | TGTGCCAGCAGTGAGACGGGGGCGAATTCCGGGGAGCTGTTTTTT
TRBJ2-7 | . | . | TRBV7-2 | CAIPDSWRRQYF | TGTGCCATCCCCGATAGTTGGAGGAGGCAGTACTTC
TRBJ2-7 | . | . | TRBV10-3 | CAISESHGYEQYF | TGTGCCATCAGTGAGTCACACGGCTACGAGCAGTACTTC
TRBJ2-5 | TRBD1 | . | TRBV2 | CASHRDSPSGETQYF | TGTGCCAGCCATCGGGACAGCCCATCGGGAGAGACCCAGTACTTC
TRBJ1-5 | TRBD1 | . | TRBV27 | CASSMYRGGQPQHF | TGTGCCAGCAGTATGTACAGGGGAGGTCAGCCCCAGCATTTT
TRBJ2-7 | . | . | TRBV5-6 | CASSLTGGDYEQYF | TGTGCCAGCAGCTTGACAGGGGGGGACTACGAGCAGTACTTC
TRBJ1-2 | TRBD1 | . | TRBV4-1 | CASSQDSTGQYGYTF | TGCGCCAGCAGCCAAGACTCTACGGGACAGTATGGCTACACCTTC
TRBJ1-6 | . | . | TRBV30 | CAWSVSGRTLHF | TGTGCCTGGAGTGTAAGTGGCCGCACCCTCCACTTT
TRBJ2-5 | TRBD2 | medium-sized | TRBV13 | CASGLASGVETQYF | TGTGCCAGCGGCCTCGCCAGCGGGGTTGAGACCCAGTACTTC
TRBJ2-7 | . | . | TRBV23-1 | CASKIWQGPRREQYF | TGCGCCAGCAAAATATGGCAGGGTCCTCGGAGGGAGCAGTACTTC
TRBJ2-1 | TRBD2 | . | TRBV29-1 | CSVVAGGPGNEQFF | TGCAGCGTTGTAGCGGGGGGGCCAGGGAATGAGCAGTTCTTC
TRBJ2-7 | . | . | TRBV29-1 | CSVRTDYEQYF | TGCAGCGTTCGGACTGACTACGAGCAGTACTTC
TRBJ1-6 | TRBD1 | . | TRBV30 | CARRQGLNSPLHF | TGTGCCCGACGACAGGGCCTCAATTCACCCCTCCACTTT
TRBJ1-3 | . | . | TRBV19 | CASRLSLNGNTIYF | TGTGCCAGTAGGTTATCGTTAAACGGAAACACCATATATTTT
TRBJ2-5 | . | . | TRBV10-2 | CASRTGRHLPEGTQYF | TGCGCCAGCAGAACTGGCAGGCATCTCCCCGAGGGGACCCAGTACTTC
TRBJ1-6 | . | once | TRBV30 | CAWGRGSSPLHF | TGTGCCTGGGGGAGGGGCAGCTCACCCCTCCACTTT